Below, 20 T cell receptor beta chains from the same sample are listed, as sequenced in a study of control samples from healthy donors and cancer patients (TCRdb year 2020). Libraries were built with the immunoSEQ multiplex PCR assay. TCRdb obtained this table from immuneACCESS and retained in-frame rearrangements with V and J assigned. These tables miss some clones; where compared with another copy, unresolved V genes account for less than half of the shortfall, and the remainder is unexplained. The sample table shows about 29,000 clones, and about 85% are seen once. The leading ten clones occupy approximately 4% of the sample. Sequenced input: formalin-fixed, paraffin-embedded tissue. Receptors were obtained from a female donor with melanoma.

V usage is TRBV9 and J usage is TRBJ2-1; 9 bases are a match to TRBD2. The length of the CDR3 is 15 residues. V was pared by 2 bases and J by 4 bases, with 4 bases of the junction left unmatched. Germline V lookup: CDR1 SGDLS, CDR2 YYNGEE. The CDR3 loop reads CASSVLAGIYNEQFF. CDR3 DNA sequence: TGTGCCAGCAGCGTTCTAGCGGGGATTTACAATGAGCAGTTCTTC.

The chain combines TRBV7-6 with TRBJ1-2; the D gene is possibly TRBD1 (5 bases). CDR3 length: 14 amino acids. The germline V gene has CDR1 SGHVS and CDR2 FNYEAQ. V was trimmed by 1 base and J by 8 bases, leaving 14 bases between them. CDR3 sequence: CASSLDGGTRGYTF. CDR3 sequence (DNA): TGTGCCAGCAGCTTAGATGGGGGGACGAGGGGCTACACCTTC.

The chain couples TRBV7-2 to TRBJ1-1; D is perhaps TRBD1 (5 bases). Germline values: CDR1 SGHTA, CDR2 FQGNSA. The CDR3 loop spans 14 amino acids. V lost 6 bases, J lost 5 bases, and 16 bases lay in between. The chain's CDR3 is CASSSQGVGTEAFF. DNA for the CDR3: TGTGCCAGCAGTTCGCAGGGTGTTGGGACTGAAGCTTTCTTT.

Only a few counts were recorded for this clone. This rearrangement joins TRBV5-1 to TRBJ1-2; perhaps TRBD1 as D (6 bases). Trimming left V 0 bases short and J 7 bases short, with 13 bases between. Germline assignment: CDR1 SGHRS and CDR2 YFSETQ. The CDR3 runs 14 residues. The CDR3 sequence: CASSLGQGNRGYTF. The DNA for the CDR3 is TGCGCCAGCAGCTTGGGTCAGGGGAATCGTGGCTACACCTTC.

This clone was found a few times. The chain joins TRBV4-3 to TRBJ2-7; D unclear. The CDR3 covers 13 residues. Trimming took off 0 bases at V and 3 bases at J, with 6 bases between the two ends. CDR1 is LGHNA and CDR2 is YSLEER in the germline V gene. The CDR3, as DNA: TGCGCCAGCAGCCAAGATATGGACTACGAGCAGTACTTC. Its protein product is CASSQDMDYEQYF.

This clone is a singleton in its sample. The chain employs TRBV5-5 and TRBJ1-2, with no clear D. CDR1 and CDR2 (germline): SGHKS, YYEKEE (reference sequence). The V end lost 3 bases, the J end lost 4 bases, and 16 bases lay between the germline ends. The CDR3 runs 15 residues. CDR3 loop: CASSSPLTSGYGYTF. CDR3 sequence (DNA): TGTGCCAGCAGCTCACCCCTGACATCCGGCTATGGCTACACCTTC.

Written as DNA, the CDR3 is TGTGCCAGCAGCCAACCCCCGGAGTTGGCTTTCTTT. Amino acids: CASSQPPELAFF. V usage is TRBV7-2 and J usage is TRBJ1-1; D is unresolved. Germline V lookup: CDR1 SGHTA, CDR2 FQGNSA. V lost 5 bases to trimming and J lost 11 bases, with 15 bases between them. The CDR3 consists of 12 residues.

This chain connects TRBV19 to TRBJ2-3; perhaps D is TRBD1 or TRBD2 (5 bases each). CDR1 and CDR2 from the germline V gene are LNHDA and SQIVND (reference sequence). V lost 6 bases and J 6 bases, leaving 16 bases between the germline ends. The CDR3 has 14 amino acids. The DNA for the CDR3 is TGTGCCAGTAGGCCCGGGGCCTTGGGGGATACGCAGTATTTT. Translating it yields CASRPGALGDTQYF.

On this clone: This sample also contains other DNA sequences that code for the same CDR3. V is TRBV30 and J is TRBJ1-2, with D unresolved. Deletions cut 3 bases from V and 0 bases from J, with 11 bases between. Germline V lookup: CDR1 GTSNPN, CDR2 SVGIG (reference sequence). The CDR3 contains 14 residues. CDR3 nucleotides: TGTGCCTGGAGGCGGACTGCCTCTAACTATGGCTACACCTTC. This gives the protein CAWRRTASNYGYTF.

The V call is TRBV7-2, the J call TRBJ1-2, with D uncertain. This CDR3 has 15 residues. Germline V gene lookup returns CDR1 SGHTA and CDR2 FQGNSA. With 5 bases removed from V and 2 bases from J, the gap between germline ends came to 15 bases. The CDR3 coding sequence is TGTGCCAGCAGCGATCGAGGGCGTTCCAACTATGGCTACACCTTC. It is translated as CASSDRGRSNYGYTF. The whole variable domain, remainder taken from reference TRBV7-2 and TRBJ1-2, is GAGVSQSPSNKVTEKGKDVELRCDPISGHTALYWYRQSLGQGLEFLIYFQGNSAPDKSGLPSDRFSAERTGGSVSTLTIQRTQQEDSAVYLCASSDRGRSNYGYTFGSGTRLTVV.

The chain has TRBV9 and TRBJ2-3; D possibly corresponds to TRBD2 (6 bases). This CDR3 has 15 amino acids. CDR1 is SGDLS and CDR2 is YYNGEE in the germline V gene. V was trimmed by 5 bases and J by 2 bases, leaving 15 bases between them. DNA of the CDR3: TGTGCCAGCAGGGGGGACCGGCGGGACACAGATACGCAGTATTTT. As protein: CASRGDRRDTDTQYF.

The chain employs TRBV21-1 and TRBJ2-7; the table's D gene call, TRBD1, was not cross checked with the DNA. TRBV21-1 is a pseudogene segment. The length of the CDR3 is 17 residues. The CDR3 bases are TGTGCCAGGGCACCCCCCCCCGATGATTTCAGCTCCTACGAGCAGTACTTC. Translated: CARAPPPDDFSSYEQYF.

The CDR3 reads CASSLTGLYSNQPQHF. The CDR3 nucleotides are TGTGCCAGCAGCCTAACAGGGCTTTATAGCAATCAGCCCCAGCATTTT. J is TRBJ1-5 and V is TRBV27; TRBD1 might be the D (6 bases). CDR3 size: 16 residues. V was shortened by 6 bases and J by 0 bases, with 15 bases between the two germline ends. Germline CDR1 MNHEY, CDR2 SMNVEV (reference sequence).

This clone has a single count. The J gene is TRBJ2-2, the V gene TRBV7-2; D possibly uses TRBD1 or TRBD2 (5 bases each). Trimming cost V 1 base and J 1 base, with 13 bases left between them. In germline, CDR1 is SGHTA, CDR2 FQGNSA. This CDR3 is 17 amino acids long. The CDR3 loop is CASSLGSGQGNTGELFF. The CDR3 DNA reads TGTGCCAGCAGCTTAGGTTCGGGGCAGGGGAACACCGGGGAGCTGTTTTTT.

The rearrangement joins TRBV29-1 to TRBJ1-1, with D uncertain. Germline values: CDR1 SQVTM, CDR2 ANQGSEA. This CDR3 has 13 amino acids. V was pared by 6 bases and J by 1 base, with 12 bases between. Here the CDR3 reads CSVLRATNTEAFF. CDR3 coding DNA: TGCAGCGTCCTCCGGGCGACGAACACTGAAGCTTTCTTT.

V usage is TRBV19 and J usage is TRBJ2-5, with D tentatively TRBD2 (6 bases). Germline V gene sequence: CDR1 LNHDA, CDR2 SQIVND (reference sequence). The CDR3 totals 14 residues. Trimming stripped 9 bases from V and 1 base from J, with 15 bases between. The CDR3 loop is CASNGGVGQETQYF. Here the CDR3 DNA reads TGTGCCAGCAATGGAGGGGTTGGCCAAGAGACCCAGTACTTC.

This chain connects TRBV6-6 to TRBJ2-7, with 13 bases lining up with TRBD2. The CDR3 is made up of 15 amino acids. Trimming at V came to 5 bases and at J to 0 bases, leaving 1 base not matched to a gene. CDR1 is MNHNY and CDR2 is SVGAGI in the germline V gene (reference sequence). The CDR3 loop is CASSGTSGVSYEQYF. DNA for the CDR3: TGTGCCAGCAGTGGGACTAGCGGGGTCTCCTACGAGCAGTACTTC.

This sequence joins TRBV4-1 and TRBJ2-7, with D tentatively TRBD1 or TRBD2 (5 bases each). Germline CDR1 and CDR2: MGHRA and YSYEKL. CDR3 size: 15 residues. V lost 8 bases and J lost 6, with 23 bases in between. The CDR3 coding sequence is TGCGCCAGCTGCCTGGGGCCAAATTTACGGGGCGAGCAGTACTTC. It codes for CASCLGPNLRGEQYF.

This chain uses TRBV7-2 with TRBJ2-1; D is unclear. Trimming took 8 bases from V and 1 from J, leaving 12 bases between them. The CDR3 sequence is 14 residues long. Germline assignment: CDR1 SGHTA and CDR2 FQGNSA. As DNA, the CDR3 is TGTGCCAGCCTGAAGGCACCATCCTACAATGAGCAGTTCTTC. It specifies CASLKAPSYNEQFF.

This chain connects TRBV20-1 to TRBJ1-1; no reliable D call. Deletions cut 6 bases from V and 8 bases from J, with 4 bases between. CDR1 is DFQATT and CDR2 is SNEGSKA in the germline V gene (reference sequence). The CDR3 is 8 residues long. CDR3 DNA: TGCAGTGCGCCAGAAGCTTTCTTT. Its translation is CSAPEAFF.